This TCR beta chain is drawn from a study of shared clonotypes between healthy human individuals. Clones were read by immunoSEQ multiplex PCR, and TCRdb kept only the in-frame ones, dropping some. The table includes more than 2,000,000 clones, about 92% detected once. Trimming removed 7 bases at V and 0 bases at J, with 3 bases between. This CDR3 contains 11 residues. Per the germline V gene, CDR1 is MDHEN and CDR2 is SYDVKM. For this clone: The same CDR3 is also encoded by other DNA sequences in this sample.

The sequence was collected from a man between 18 and 29 years old in good health. Some clones in this sample may be carry-over from other donors' samples. Material for sequencing was naive CD4+ T cells from PBMCs. Specified subset: CD45RA+ positively selected. J is TRBJ1-1 and V is TRBV28; D is uncertain. CDR3 sequence (DNA): TGTGCCAGCACCCTGAACACTGAAGCTTTCTTT. Translated, it gives CASTLNTEAFF.